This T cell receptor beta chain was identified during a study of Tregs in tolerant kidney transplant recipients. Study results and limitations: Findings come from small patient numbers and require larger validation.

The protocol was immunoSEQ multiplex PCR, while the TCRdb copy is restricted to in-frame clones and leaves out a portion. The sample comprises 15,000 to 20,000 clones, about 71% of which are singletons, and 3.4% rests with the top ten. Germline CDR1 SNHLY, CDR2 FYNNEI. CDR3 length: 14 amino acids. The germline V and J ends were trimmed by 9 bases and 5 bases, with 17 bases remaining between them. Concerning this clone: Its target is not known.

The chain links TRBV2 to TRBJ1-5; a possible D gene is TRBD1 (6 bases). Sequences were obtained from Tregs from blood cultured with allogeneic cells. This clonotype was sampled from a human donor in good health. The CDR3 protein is CASSRQVGDQPQHF. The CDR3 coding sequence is TGTGCCAGTTCCCGACAGGTGGGGGATCAGCCCCAGCATTTT.